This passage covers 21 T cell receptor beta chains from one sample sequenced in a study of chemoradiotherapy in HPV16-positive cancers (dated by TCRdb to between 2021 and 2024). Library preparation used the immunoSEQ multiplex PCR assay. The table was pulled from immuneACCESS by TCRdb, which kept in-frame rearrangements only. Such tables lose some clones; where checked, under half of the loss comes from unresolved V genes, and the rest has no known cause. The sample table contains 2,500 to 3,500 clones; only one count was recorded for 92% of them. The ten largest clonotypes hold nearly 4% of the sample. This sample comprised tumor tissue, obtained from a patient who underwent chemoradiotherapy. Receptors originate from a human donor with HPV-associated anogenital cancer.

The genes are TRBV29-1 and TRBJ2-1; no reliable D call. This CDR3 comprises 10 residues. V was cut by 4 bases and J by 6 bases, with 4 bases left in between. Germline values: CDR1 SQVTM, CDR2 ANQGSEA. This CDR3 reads CSVAANEQFF. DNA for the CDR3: TGCAGCGTTGCTGCCAATGAGCAGTTCTTC.

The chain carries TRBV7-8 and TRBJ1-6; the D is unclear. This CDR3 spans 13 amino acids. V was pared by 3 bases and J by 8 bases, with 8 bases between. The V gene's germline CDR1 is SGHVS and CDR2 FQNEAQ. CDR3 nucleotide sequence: TGTGCCAGCAGCTTTGTTATCCATTCACCCCTCCACTTT. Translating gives CASSFVIHSPLHF.

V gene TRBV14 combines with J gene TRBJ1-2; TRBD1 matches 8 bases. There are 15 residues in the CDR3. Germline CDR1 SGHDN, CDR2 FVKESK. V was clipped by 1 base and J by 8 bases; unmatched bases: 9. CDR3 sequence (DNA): TGTGCCAGCAGCCAAGCACGAAACAGGGGGGTCGGCTACACCTTC. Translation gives CASSQARNRGVGYTF.

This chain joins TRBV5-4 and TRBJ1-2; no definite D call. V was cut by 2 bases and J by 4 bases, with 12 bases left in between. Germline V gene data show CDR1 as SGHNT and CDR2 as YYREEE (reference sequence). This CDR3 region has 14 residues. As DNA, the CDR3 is TGTGCCAGCAGCTTTCTGGCAGACGCCTATGGCTACACCTTC. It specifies CASSFLADAYGYTF.

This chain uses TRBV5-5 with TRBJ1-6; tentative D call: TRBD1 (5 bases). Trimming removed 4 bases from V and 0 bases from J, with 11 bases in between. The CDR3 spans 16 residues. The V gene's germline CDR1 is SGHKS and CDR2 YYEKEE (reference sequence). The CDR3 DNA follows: TGTGCCAGCAGCCCCAGGGTCATCTCCTATAATTCACCCCTCCACTTT. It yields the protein CASSPRVISYNSPLHF.

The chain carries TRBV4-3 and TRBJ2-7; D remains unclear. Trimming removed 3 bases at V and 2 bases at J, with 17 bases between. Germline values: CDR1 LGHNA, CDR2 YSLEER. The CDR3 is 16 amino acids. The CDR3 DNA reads TGCGCCAGCAGCCAGGCGACTGGCAGGAAGACCTACGAGCAGTACTTC. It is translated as CASSQATGRKTYEQYF.

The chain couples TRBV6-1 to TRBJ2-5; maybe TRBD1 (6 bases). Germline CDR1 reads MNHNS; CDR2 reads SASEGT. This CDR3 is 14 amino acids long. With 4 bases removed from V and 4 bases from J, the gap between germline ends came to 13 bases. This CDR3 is CASSAKGDRETQYF. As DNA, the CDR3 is TGTGCCAGCAGTGCCAAGGGGGATCGAGAGACCCAGTACTTC.

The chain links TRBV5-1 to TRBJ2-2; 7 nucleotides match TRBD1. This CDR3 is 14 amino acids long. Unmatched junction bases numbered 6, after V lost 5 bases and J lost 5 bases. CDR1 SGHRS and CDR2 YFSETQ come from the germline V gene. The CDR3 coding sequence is TGCGCCAGCAGTGACAGGGTGTGGACCGGGGAGCTGTTTTTT. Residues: CASSDRVWTGELFF.

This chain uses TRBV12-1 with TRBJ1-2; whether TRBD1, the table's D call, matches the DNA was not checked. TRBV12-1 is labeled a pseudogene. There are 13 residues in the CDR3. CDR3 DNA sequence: TGTGCCAGCAGCTTTGGCAGGGACTATGGCTACACCTTC. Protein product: CASSFGRDYGYTF.

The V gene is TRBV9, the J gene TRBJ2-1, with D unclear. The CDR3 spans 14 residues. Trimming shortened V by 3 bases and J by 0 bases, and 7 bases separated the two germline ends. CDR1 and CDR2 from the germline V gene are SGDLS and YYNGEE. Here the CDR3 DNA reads TGTGCCAGCAGCGGGGGAAGCTCCTACAATGAGCAGTTCTTC. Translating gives CASSGGSSYNEQFF.

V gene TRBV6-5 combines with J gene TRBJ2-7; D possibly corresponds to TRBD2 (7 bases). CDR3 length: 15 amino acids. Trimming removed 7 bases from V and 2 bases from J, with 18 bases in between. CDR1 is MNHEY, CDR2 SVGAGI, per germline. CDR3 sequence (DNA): TGTGCCAGCATTCGGGAGTGGGGGGGCACCTACGAGCAGTACTTC. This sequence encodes CASIREWGGTYEQYF.

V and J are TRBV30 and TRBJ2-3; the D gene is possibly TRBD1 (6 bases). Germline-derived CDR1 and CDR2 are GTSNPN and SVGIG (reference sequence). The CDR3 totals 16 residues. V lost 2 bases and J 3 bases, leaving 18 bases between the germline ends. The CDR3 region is CAWSSETAQGTDTQYF. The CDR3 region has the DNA TGTGCCTGGAGTAGCGAAACGGCCCAGGGGACAGATACGCAGTATTTT.

The CDR3 is CASSGTSGGTDTQYF. In DNA form, the CDR3 reads TGTGCCAGCTCAGGGACTAGCGGGGGCACAGATACGCAGTATTTT. The chain couples TRBV18 to TRBJ2-3, with TRBD2 matching over 13 bases. V lost 5 bases and J lost 1; bases outside the gene matches: 0. The length of the CDR3 is 15 residues. Germline-derived CDR1 and CDR2 are KGHSH and LQKENI.

The CDR3 is CASSRDRGQPQHF. The CDR3 DNA reads as TGTGCCAGCTCACGAGACAGGGGTCAGCCCCAGCATTTT. The chain recombines TRBV18 with TRBJ1-5; 8 bases fit TRBD1. The V segment lost 4 bases and the J segment 6 bases; nucleotides outside the gene matches: 2. The CDR3 loop spans 13 amino acids. Germline CDR1 is KGHSH and CDR2 is LQKENI.

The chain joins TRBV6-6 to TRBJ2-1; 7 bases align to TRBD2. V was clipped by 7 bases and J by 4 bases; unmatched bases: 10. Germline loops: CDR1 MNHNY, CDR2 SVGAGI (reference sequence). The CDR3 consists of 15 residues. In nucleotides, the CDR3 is TGTGCCAGCAATAATTACGCTAGCGGTTACAATGAGCAGTTCTTC. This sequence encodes CASNNYASGYNEQFF.

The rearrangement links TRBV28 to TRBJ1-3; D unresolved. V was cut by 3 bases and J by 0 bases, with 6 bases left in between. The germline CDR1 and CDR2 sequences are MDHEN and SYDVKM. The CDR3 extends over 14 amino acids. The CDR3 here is CASSFGLSGNTIYF. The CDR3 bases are TGTGCCAGCAGTTTCGGCCTCTCTGGAAACACCATATATTTT. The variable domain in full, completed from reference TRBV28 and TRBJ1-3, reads DVKVTQSSRYLVKRTGEKVFLECVQDMDHENMFWYRQDPGLGLRLIYFSYDVKMKEKGDIPEGYSVSREKKERFSLILESASTNQTSMYLCASSFGLSGNTIYFGEGSWLTVV.

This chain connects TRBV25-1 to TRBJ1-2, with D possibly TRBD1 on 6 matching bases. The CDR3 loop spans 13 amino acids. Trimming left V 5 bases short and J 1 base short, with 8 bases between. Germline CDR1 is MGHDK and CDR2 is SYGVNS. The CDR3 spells CASSQGFNYGYTF. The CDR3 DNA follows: TGTGCCAGCAGTCAGGGGTTTAACTATGGCTACACCTTC.

The CDR3 reads CASSYAWSGTARIQYF. The CDR3 coding sequence is TGTGCCAGCAGTTACGCCTGGTCCGGGACAGCCAGAATTCAGTACTTC. The chain joins TRBV6-5 to TRBJ2-4; 7 bases fit TRBD1. The CDR3 has 16 residues. V gave up 2 bases and J gave up 10 bases; unmatched junction bases: 14. Germline CDR1 MNHEY, CDR2 SVGAGI.

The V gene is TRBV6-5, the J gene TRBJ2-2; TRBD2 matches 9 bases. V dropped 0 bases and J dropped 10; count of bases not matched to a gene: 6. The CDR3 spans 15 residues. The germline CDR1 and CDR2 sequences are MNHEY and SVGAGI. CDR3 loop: CASSYSGRGGPELFF. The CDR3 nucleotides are TGTGCCAGCAGTTACTCGGGGCGGGGGGGCCCGGAGCTGTTTTTT.

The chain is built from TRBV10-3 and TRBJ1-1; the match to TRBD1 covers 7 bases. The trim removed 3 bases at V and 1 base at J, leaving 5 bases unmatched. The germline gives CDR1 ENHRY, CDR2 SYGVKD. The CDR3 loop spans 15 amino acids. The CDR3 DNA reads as TGTGCCATCAGTGACCGGGACAGATCGAACACTGAAGCTTTCTTT. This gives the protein CAISDRDRSNTEAFF.

CDR3 in amino acids: CATGTGPRQPQHF. The CDR3 DNA reads as TGTGCCACAGGGACAGGGCCTCGCCAGCCCCAGCATTTT. The chain carries TRBV10-3 and TRBJ1-5, with TRBD1 identical over 9 bases. The V segment lost 10 bases and the J segment 7 bases; nucleotides outside the gene matches: 8. CDR1 and CDR2 (germline): ENHRY, SYGVKD. The CDR3 runs 13 residues.